A single sample is the source of the 10 T cell receptor beta chains below, sequenced in a study of T cell responses to AZD1222 COVID-19 vaccine. Produced via immunoSEQ multiplex PCR; TCRdb's table is partial and in-frame only. This repertoire shows about 69,000 clones, around 80% found once; its top ten account for roughly an eighth. Specimen: peripheral blood, collected 28 days after the second AZD1222 dose. The receptor source for this set is an adult who received the AZD1222 COVID-19 vaccine.

The V and J genes are TRBV6-2 or TRBV6-3 and TRBJ2-1; TRBD1 matches at 7 bases. V trimming: 5 bases; J trimming: 6 bases; junction bases outside the gene matches: 7. Germline V gene data show CDR1 as MNHEY and CDR2 as SVGEGT. CDR3 length: 14 residues. The DNA for the CDR3 is TGTGCCAGCAGTCCGCGGGCAGGGGGCAATGAGCAGTTCTTC. Translation gives CASSPRAGGNEQFF.

The CDR3 here is CASSFDRGREKLFF. CDR3 bases: TGCGCCAGCAGCTTTGACAGGGGGCGGGAAAAACTGTTTTTT. The J gene is TRBJ1-4, the V gene TRBV5-1; 10 positions agree with TRBD1. V gave up 2 bases and J gave up 8 bases; unmatched junction bases: 3. CDR3 length: 14 residues. The germline CDR1 and CDR2 sequences are SGHRS and YFSETQ. Full variable domain (remainder filled in from reference TRBV5-1 and TRBJ1-4): KAGVTQTPRYLIKTRGQQVTLSCSPISGHRSVSWYQQTPGQGLQFLFEYFSETQRNKGNFPGRFSGRQFSNSRSEMNVSTLELGDSALYLCASSFDRGREKLFFGSGTQLSVL.

The chain links TRBV5-4 to TRBJ1-2; D remains unclear. The CDR3 covers 15 residues. The V and J ends lost 1 base and 3 bases respectively, with 13 bases between them. CDR1 is SGHNT and CDR2 is YYREEE in the germline V gene (reference sequence). CDR3 sequence: CASSLRRINHYGYTF. CDR3 DNA sequence: TGTGCCAGCAGCTTGAGACGGATCAACCACTATGGCTACACCTTC.

The chain uses TRBV19 and TRBJ1-5; a weak D match, TRBD1 (5 bases). The ends were cut back, 0 bases at V and 6 bases at J, with 15 bases in the middle. Germline CDR1 and CDR2: LNHDA and SQIVND (reference sequence). The CDR3 length is 16 residues. DNA of the CDR3: TGTGCCAGTAGTATAGATCTTTGGGGAAGGGGTCAGCCCCAGCATTTT. Its translation: CASSIDLWGRGQPQHF.

Only one count was recorded for this clone. The J gene is TRBJ1-5, the V gene TRBV18; D gene unclear. CDR1 and CDR2 from the germline V gene are KGHSH and LQKENI. The V end was cut by 6 bases, the J end by 6 bases, with 15 bases between. This CDR3 region has 14 residues. The CDR3 protein is CASSLEGGGQPQHF. The CDR3 DNA is TGTGCCAGCTCCCTAGAGGGCGGCGGTCAGCCCCAGCATTTT.

The V call is TRBV12-5, the J call TRBJ2-1; the match to TRBD2 covers 7 bases. The J segment lost 7 bases and the V segment lost 5 bases, leaving 8 bases of the junction unmatched. Germline-derived CDR1 and CDR2 are LGHNT and FRNRAP. The CDR3 totals 14 residues. Here the CDR3 reads CASGGREAFNEQFF. CDR3 nucleotide sequence: TGTGCTAGTGGTGGCCGGGAGGCGTTTAATGAGCAGTTCTTC.

J is TRBJ1-1 and V is TRBV5-4; 7 positions agree with TRBD1. There are 14 residues in the CDR3. The ends lost 4 bases at V and 4 bases at J; junction bases unmatched: 7. Germline values: CDR1 SGHNT, CDR2 YYREEE (reference sequence). CDR3 DNA sequence: TGTGCCAGCAGCGGACGACAGGGATCCACTGAAGCTTTCTTT. This gives the protein CASSGRQGSTEAFF.

The V call is TRBV18, the J call TRBJ1-5; D is uncertain. Trimming removed 3 bases at V and 3 bases at J, with 12 bases between. Germline V gene sequence: CDR1 KGHSH, CDR2 LQKENI. This CDR3 comprises 15 residues. As DNA, the CDR3 is TGTGCCAGCTCACCCCCCGGGGTTGACAATCAGCCCCAGCATTTT. It yields the protein CASSPPGVDNQPQHF.

V usage is TRBV19 and J usage is TRBJ1-1, with D perhaps TRBD1 (5 bases). The CDR3 has 15 residues. Per germline, CDR1 LNHDA and CDR2 SQIVND (reference sequence). V was shortened by 2 bases and J by 1 base, with 11 bases between the two germline ends. CDR3 nucleotide sequence: TGTGCCAGTAGTATACACACAAGGGGGAACACTGAAGCTTTCTTT. It specifies CASSIHTRGNTEAFF.

This CDR3 is CASSMGPPGNTIYF. Written as DNA, the CDR3 is TGTGCCAGCAGTATGGGGCCCCCTGGAAACACCATATATTTT. V and J are TRBV5-6 and TRBJ1-3, with D possibly matching TRBD1 (5 bases). The length of the CDR3 is 14 residues. Germline V gene data show CDR1 as SGHDT and CDR2 as YYEEEE. Trimming pared 5 bases from V and 2 bases from J, leaving 11 bases between.